Included here is one T cell receptor beta chain sequence, with context. What it binds is not known. This entry is derived from a study of T cells in localized non-small cell lung cancer. Findings of the study overall: Uninvolved neighboring lung showed the greatest T cell clonality, exceeding tumor. Only one tumor region was sequenced, so heterogeneity remains possible. Adjacent lung had a median roughly 58 of the 100 largest tumor clones.

TCRdb keeps only in-frame clones here, not all; method: immunoSEQ multiplex PCR. Among roughly 40,000 clones, around 86% were seen once, and the ten largest hold 3.5%. The CDR3 is 14 residues long. Germline lookup yields CDR1 SEHNR and CDR2 FQNEAQ (reference sequence). With 6 bases clipped from V and 8 bases from J, the junction kept 7 bases outside the gene matches. The V gene is TRBV7-9, the J gene TRBJ2-1; 10 bases line up with TRBD1. The sequenced sample was peripheral blood, obtained before any cancer treatment. The clonotype originates from a man aged 18-55 years with stage I lung adenocarcinoma. CDR3 nucleotides: TGTGCCAGCAGGAGGACCGGGACAGGGGATGAGCAGTTCTTC. This codes for CASRRTGTGDEQFF.